Listed here are 9 T cell receptor beta chains from one sample, sequenced in a study of patients and donors after allogeneic stem cell transplantation. TCRdb reprocessed the RT-PCR reads with MiXCR, giving one entry per CDR3 protein. The profile shows some 87,000 distinct CDR3 sequences, around 49% of them singletons. The sequencing input was blood, either unsorted or a sorted T cell fraction (not recorded which). The receptors stem from a human donor who was either an allogeneic HSCT recipient or a stem cell or donor lymphocyte infusion donor (not recorded which). It is not recorded whose cells these are; they may come from a transplant donor.

The chain recombines TRBV28 with TRBJ1-5; weak D call: TRBD1 (5 bases). V shed 3 bases and J shed 0 bases, with 18 bases lying between them. CDR1 is MDHEN, CDR2 SYDVKM, per germline. This CDR3 contains 18 residues. CDR3 sequence reads: CASSFVRTGRYSNQPQHF. The CDR3 DNA is TGTGCCAGCAGTTTCGTCCGCACGGGACGGTATAGCAATCAGCCCCAGCATTTT.

This rearrangement joins TRBV7-2 to TRBJ1-1, with a possible D match to TRBD1 (5 bases). The CDR3 spans 16 residues. Germline lookup yields CDR1 SGHTA and CDR2 FQGNSA. Trimming cost V 0 bases and J 4 bases, with 15 bases left between them. This CDR3 is CASSLAEGTLGTEAFF. The CDR3 DNA reads as TGTGCCAGCAGCTTAGCTGAGGGGACCTTGGGCACTGAAGCTTTCTTT.

This clonotype was counted a few times. This chain links TRBV20-1 with TRBJ1-5; the D gene is possibly TRBD1 (5 bases). This CDR3 spans 12 amino acids. The V end lost 3 bases, the J end lost 6 bases, and 9 bases lay between the germline ends. CDR1 DFQATT and CDR2 SNEGSKA come from the germline V gene (reference sequence). CDR3 nucleotides: TGCAGTGCTAGTCGGGGGAGTCAGCCCCAGCATTTT. Translating gives CSASRGSQPQHF.

The chain carries TRBV6-5 and TRBJ2-7, with D tentatively TRBD1 (6 bases). The CDR3 totals 12 residues. CDR1 is MNHEY, CDR2 SVGAGI, per germline. The V end lost 0 bases, the J end lost 7 bases, and 7 bases lay between the germline ends. The CDR3 loop reads CASSYSDREQYF. In nucleotides, the CDR3 is TGTGCCAGCAGTTACTCGGACAGAGAGCAGTACTTC.

The chain couples TRBV7-6 to TRBJ1-1, with 7 bases lining up with TRBD1. Germline values: CDR1 SGHVS, CDR2 FNYEAQ. The CDR3 has 12 amino acids. Trimming took 11 bases from V and 0 from J; bases not matched to a gene: 3. The CDR3 loop is CAGGQLNTEAFF. The CDR3 nucleotides are TGTGCCGGGGGACAGTTGAACACTGAAGCTTTCTTT.

The CDR3 DNA sequence: TGCGCCAGCAGCCAGGGACAGGGGGGGATTTACGAGCAGTACTTC. Its protein is CASSQGQGGIYEQYF. The J gene is TRBJ2-7, the V gene TRBV4-3, with 11 bases matching TRBD1. The CDR3 length is 15 residues. Germline V gene lookup returns CDR1 LGHNA and CDR2 YSLEER. The J segment lost 4 bases and the V segment lost 3 bases, leaving 5 bases of the junction unmatched.

This chain joins TRBV12-3 or TRBV12-4 and TRBJ1-2; TRBD1 might be the D (5 bases). V was cut by 5 bases and J by 7 bases, with 14 bases left in between. This CDR3 is 13 amino acids long. CDR3 loop: CASSIRGAFGYTF. In nucleotides, the CDR3 is TGTGCCAGCAGTATCCGCGGGGCATTTGGCTACACCTTC.

V gene TRBV7-9 combines with J gene TRBJ1-3; D is possibly TRBD1 (6 bases). This CDR3 has 13 residues. V lost 10 bases, J lost 2 bases, and 12 bases lay in between. The germline CDR1 and CDR2 sequences are SEHNR and FQNEAQ (reference sequence). The CDR3 sequence: CATSGEAGNTIYF. CDR3 coding DNA: TGTGCCACCTCAGGGGAGGCTGGAAACACCATATATTTT. Looking up the rest from reference TRBV7-9 and TRBJ1-3 gives the full variable domain: DTGVSQNPRHKITKRGQNVTFRCDPISEHNRLYWYRQTLGQGPEFLTYFQNEAQLEKSRLLSDRFSAERPKGSFSTLEIQRTEQGDSAMYLCATSGEAGNTIYFGEGSWLTVV.

The rearrangement joins TRBV15 to TRBJ1-2; 10 bases are shared with TRBD1. This CDR3 spans 18 amino acids. J was trimmed by 6 bases and V by 2 bases; bases with no gene match: 15. CDR1 and CDR2 (germline): LNHNV, YYDKDF (reference sequence). CDR3 in DNA: TGTGCCACCAGCAGACCCGGGACAGGGGAAGGTCTGGGCGATGGCTACACCTTC. Its translation is CATSRPGTGEGLGDGYTF.